This entry features one T cell receptor beta chain sequence. No antigen is known for it. Use of 60 Vbeta and 13 Jbeta primers characterized the PCR. Sequencing used immunoSEQ multiplex PCR; TCRdb keeps in-frame clones, though not all of them. The sample has around 200,000 clones, roughly 91% seen once. J was trimmed by 4 bases and V by 4 bases; bases with no gene match: 12. The CDR3 runs to 17 residues. CDR1 is SGHVS, CDR2 FNYEAQ, per germline. This specimen comes from a study of cytomegalovirus exposure and HLA in healthy donors. Findings of the study overall: According to an earlier analysis, most TCR beta V segments yielded productive rearrangements about 87% or about 30% of the time. CMV serostatus was the sole immune exposure information available. Association of fewer than 20,000 TCR beta sequences with HLA alleles was found at 0.05 false discovery rate in a later analysis.

The chain combines TRBV7-6 with TRBJ1-3; TRBD1 agrees at 8 bases. The sequenced material came from PBMCs. This TCR was recovered from a woman under 30 in good health and CMV-seronegative. The CDR3 bases are TGTGCCAGCAGCTCGATCCCCAGGGGGCATGAGGGAAACACCATATATTTT. Its translation is CASSSIPRGHEGNTIYF.